This T cell receptor beta chain was sequenced for a study of CD8 T cells in ankylosing spondylitis (dated by TCRdb to between 2016 and 2019). Context from the whole study: To find TCR variants linked to disease, the study profiled T cell receptor beta repertoires in ankylosing spondylitis patients and healthy donors. The full study cohort was made up of approximately 24 ankylosing spondylitis patients and 108 healthy donors. Samples of peripheral blood were taken, and for ankylosing spondylitis patients, synovial fluid was collected as well. Overall study outcomes, separate from this receptor: Some motif variants were previously reported in synovial fluid and blood of reactive arthritis patients, suggesting common disease-initiation mechanisms. In peripheral blood, the disease-linked clones were found at relatively low frequencies and had a CD8+ phenotype. The disease-linked clones were reported as significantly enriched in matched synovial fluid samples from ankylosing spondylitis patients. A TCR beta motif made up of several highly homologous amino acid variants appeared to be characteristic of blood from ankylosing spondylitis patients.

As concerns this clonotype: Its antigen is unknown. No quality values exist for individual bases; no much larger clone is one base distant.

The instrument given in TCRdb is Illumina HiSeq 2500. Quantitative 5'-RACE with molecular barcodes was used to prepare TCR beta libraries. Concerning the study's data processing: A new computational method based on a probabilistic model of VDJ rearrangement was used to identify disease-linked TCR variants. TCRdb took the public reads, trimmed them with fastp at Q25, ran MiXCR for clone calling and kept in-frame beta chains. Entries are consolidated by CDR3 protein sequence, retaining the most common genes and DNA. None of the V and J calls come from the authors' own analysis; TCRdb made them. The sample data list 250,000 to 350,000 distinct CDR3 sequences, and roughly 20% of these were observed just once. 3.5% of the sample goes to the ten largest clones. Measured from the cysteine to the phenylalanine, the CDR3 is 15 residues long. Only the CDR3 DNA is retained, 45 bases long and in frame from the first base. From a lookup of the germline V gene, CDR1 and CDR2 are SGHVS and FNYEAQ. Clipping removes 10 bases from V and 4 bases from J, with 12 as the unmatched junction base count.

The receptor's source is a female donor with ankylosing spondylitis or in good health (not recorded which). The chain is encoded by TRBV7-6 joined to TRBJ2-1, and 8 bases in between align with TRBD1. The sample consisted of blood, either unsorted or a sorted T cell fraction (not recorded which). The CDR3 is CATSDMDRVYNEQFF. The DNA sequence is TGTGCCACTTCCGACATGGACAGGGTTTACAATGAGCAGTTCTTC.